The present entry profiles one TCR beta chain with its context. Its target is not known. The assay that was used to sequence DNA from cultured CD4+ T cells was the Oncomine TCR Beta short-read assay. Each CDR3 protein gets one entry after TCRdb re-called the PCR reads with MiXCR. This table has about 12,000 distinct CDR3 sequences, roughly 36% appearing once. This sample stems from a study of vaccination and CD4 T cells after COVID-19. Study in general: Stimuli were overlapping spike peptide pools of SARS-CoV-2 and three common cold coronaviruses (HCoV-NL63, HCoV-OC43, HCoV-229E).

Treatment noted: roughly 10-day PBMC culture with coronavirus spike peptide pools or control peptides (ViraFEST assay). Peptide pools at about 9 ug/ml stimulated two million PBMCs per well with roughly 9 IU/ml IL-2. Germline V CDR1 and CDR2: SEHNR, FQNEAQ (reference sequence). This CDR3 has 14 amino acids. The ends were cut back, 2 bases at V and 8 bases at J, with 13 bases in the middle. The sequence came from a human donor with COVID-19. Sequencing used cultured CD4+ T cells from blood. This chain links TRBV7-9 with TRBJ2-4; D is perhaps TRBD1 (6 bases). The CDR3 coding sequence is TGTGCCAGCAGCTTAAGAGGGGGTACGGACATTCAGTACTTC. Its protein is CASSLRGGTDIQYF.